The next 27 T cell receptor beta chains were all read from a single sample in a study of T cells after posttransplantation cyclophosphamide. Busulfan-fludarabine conditioning, marrow transplant, and cyclophosphamide on days +3 and +4 were administered. Clones were sequenced by immunoSEQ multiplex PCR, and TCRdb holds only the in-frame ones, with some missing. The repertoire has about 15,000 clones, none seen only once; the ten largest take 23%. Sequenced here: PBMCs, sampled around 1,200 days after allogeneic stem cell transplant with posttransplant cyclophosphamide. Source of these receptors: a female patient in her 40s who received an allogeneic stem cell transplant from a related donor, was CMV-positive, and had no GVHD. Some T cells may trace back to the graft donor.

This clone was counted at least ten times. V usage is TRBV7-9 and J usage is TRBJ2-7; D call uncertain. The V end was cut by 0 bases, the J end by 0 bases, with 12 bases between. The CDR3 runs to 16 residues. Germline V gives CDR1 SEHNR, CDR2 FQNEAQ (reference sequence). The DNA of the CDR3 is TGTGCCAGCAGCTTAGCTCCGTCCGTGAGCTCCTACGAGCAGTACTTC. Protein: CASSLAPSVSSYEQYF.

This clone was seen only a few times. This chain connects TRBV6-5 to TRBJ1-2; tentatively, D is TRBD1 (5 bases). The CDR3 spans 14 residues. Trimming took off 8 bases at V and 7 bases at J, with 20 bases between the two ends. Germline V gene data show CDR1 as MNHEY and CDR2 as SVGAGI. The CDR3 spells CASVTPRGGGGYTF. The CDR3 DNA follows: TGTGCCAGCGTTACTCCCCGCGGGGGAGGTGGCTACACCTTC.

CDR3 amino acids: CASSLGQGAVGYTF. In nucleotides, the CDR3 is TGTGCCAGCAGCTTGGGGCAGGGGGCGGTTGGCTACACCTTC. The chain recombines TRBV5-4 with TRBJ1-2, with 8 positions matching TRBD1. CDR1 is SGHNT and CDR2 is YYREEE in the germline V gene (reference sequence). The CDR3 runs to 14 residues. Trimming took 0 bases from V and 7 from J; bases not matched to a gene: 5.

This clone was counted at least ten times. This rearrangement joins TRBV5-5 to TRBJ1-2; no firm D call. V was trimmed by 0 bases and J by 8 bases, leaving 5 bases between them. Germline CDR1 SGHKS, CDR2 YYEKEE (reference sequence). CDR3 length: 11 residues. Here the CDR3 reads CASSLVRGYTF. CDR3 coding DNA: TGTGCCAGCAGCTTGGTTCGGGGCTACACCTTC.

The V gene is TRBV10-3, the J gene TRBJ2-5, with 9 bases identical to TRBD2. With the DNA end fitting TRBJ2-7 better, the J assignment may be wrong. Germline values: CDR1 ENHRY, CDR2 SYGVKD. The CDR3 has 15 amino acids. The CDR3 DNA sequence: TGTGCCATCACGGCCGGGTGGCTAGCGGGGTCCGAGCAGTACTTC. It translates to CAITAGWLAGSEQYF.

The rearrangement links TRBV18 to TRBJ2-3; weak D call: TRBD2 (6 bases). V lost 4 bases and J 6 bases, leaving 20 bases between the germline ends. The CDR3 is 16 amino acids. CDR1 and CDR2 (germline): KGHSH, LQKENI. CDR3 residues: CASSRPKGLLADTQYF. CDR3 in DNA: TGTGCCAGCTCACGCCCCAAGGGACTGCTCGCGGATACGCAGTATTTT.

This clone appeared many times. This sequence joins TRBV9 and TRBJ2-7, with D maybe TRBD1 (6 bases). The V end was cut by 0 bases, the J end by 4 bases, with 17 bases between. Germline V lookup: CDR1 SGDLS, CDR2 YYNGEE. The CDR3 runs 16 residues. The CDR3 DNA reads as TGTGCCAGCAGCGTAGCGGCAGGCAAAGGGGGTTACGAGCAGTACTTC. Protein sequence: CASSVAAGKGGYEQYF.

This clone was observed at least ten times. The junction departs from the called germline gene at one end, perhaps through a read error. The chain combines TRBV7-7 with TRBJ2-7, with a tentative D call TRBD1 (5 bases). Germline values: CDR1 SSHAT, CDR2 FNYEAQ (reference sequence). The CDR3 has 15 amino acids. CDR3 nucleotide sequence: TGTGCTAGCAGCTTAGCCCCCGACAGTTCCTACGAGCAGTACTTC. Translation gives CASSLAPDSSYEQYF.

In its sample, this clone was seen many times. The chain joins TRBV19 to TRBJ2-3; D possibly corresponds to TRBD2 (5 bases). CDR1 and CDR2 from the germline V gene are LNHDA and SQIVND (reference sequence). The CDR3 extends over 13 amino acids. The V and J ends lost 6 bases and 2 bases respectively, with 9 bases between them. The CDR3 nucleotides are TGTGCCAGTAGCCGCGGGCCCACAGATACGCAGTATTTT. As protein: CASSRGPTDTQYF.

In its sample, this clone was seen many times. V is TRBV5-1 and J is TRBJ1-2; D is unclear. The V gene's germline CDR1 is SGHRS and CDR2 YFSETQ. The V end was cut by 0 bases, the J end by 6 bases, with 6 bases between. CDR3 length equals 12 residues. The CDR3 nucleotides are TGCGCCAGCAGCTTGGATCGGGATGGCTACACCTTC. Protein sequence: CASSLDRDGYTF.

This clone occurred many times. The V call is TRBV2, the J call TRBJ2-3, with a possible D match to TRBD2 (6 bases). Trimming took 5 bases from V and 6 from J, leaving 18 bases between them. This CDR3 region has 15 residues. CDR1 and CDR2 (germline): SNHLY, FYNNEI. CDR3 amino acids: CASSMNPSGRDTQYF. CDR3 coding DNA: TGTGCCAGCAGTATGAACCCGAGCGGGCGGGATACGCAGTATTTT. Complete variable domain (other parts from reference TRBV2 and TRBJ2-3): EPEVTQTPSHQVTQMGQEVILRCVPISNHLYFYWYRQILGQKVEFLVSFYNNEISEKSEIFDDQFSVERPDGSNFTLKIRSTKLEDSAMYFCASSMNPSGRDTQYFGPGTRLTVL.

This clone has a count of ten or more. The chain uses TRBV6-5 and TRBJ2-5; D ambiguous. CDR3 length equals 12 residues. Germline lookup yields CDR1 MNHEY and CDR2 SVGAGI. Trimming took 5 bases from V and 4 from J, leaving 8 bases between them. For the CDR3, the DNA is TGTGCCAGCAGTCGCGATCGAGAGACCCAGTACTTC. It translates to CASSRDRETQYF.

This clone was detected many times. J is TRBJ1-3 and V is TRBV18; 7 bases fit TRBD1. Germline CDR1 KGHSH, CDR2 LQKENI. V lost 6 bases, J lost 4 bases, and 9 bases stayed unmatched. This CDR3 is built from 15 residues. The CDR3, as DNA: TGTGCCAGCTCCCTGCTGGAGGGGGCAGGAAACACCATATATTTT. Translated: CASSLLEGAGNTIYF. The full variable domain, with the rest looked up from reference TRBV18 and TRBJ1-3, is NAGVMQNPRHLVRRRGQEARLRCSPMKGHSHVYWYRQLPEEGLKFMVYLQKENIIDESGMPKERFSAEFPKEGPSILRIQQVVRGDSAAYFCASSLLEGAGNTIYFGEGSWLTVV.

This clone was seen repeatedly, ten times or more. Within the sample, other DNA sequences also encode this same CDR3. The chain combines TRBV10-3 with TRBJ2-3, with D maybe TRBD1 (6 bases). There are 14 residues in the CDR3. Germline lookup yields CDR1 ENHRY and CDR2 SYGVKD. V was clipped by 6 bases and J by 2 bases, with 12 bases between them. The CDR3 region is CAISSGAPTDTQYF. The CDR3 DNA reads TGTGCCATCAGCTCAGGGGCCCCCACAGATACGCAGTATTTT.

This clone has only a few counts. The chain carries TRBV6-5 and TRBJ2-1, with D possibly TRBD1 on 5 matching bases. The V end lost 2 bases, the J end lost 7 bases, and 9 bases lay between the germline ends. This CDR3 spans 13 amino acids. In germline, CDR1 is MNHEY, CDR2 SVGAGI. DNA of the CDR3: TGTGCCAGCAGTTACGCAGGGTGGAATGAGCAGTTCTTC. Amino acids: CASSYAGWNEQFF.

The table lists this clone with many counts. CDR3 nucleotide sequence: TGTGCCAGCAGTCCCAGACAGGGGTTAATTCAGCCCCAGCATTTT. Protein: CASSPRQGLIQPQHF. The rearrangement links TRBV27 to TRBJ1-5; 8 positions agree with TRBD1. Germline V lookup: CDR1 MNHEY, CDR2 SMNVEV (reference sequence). The V segment lost 5 bases and the J segment 6 bases; nucleotides outside the gene matches: 9. The CDR3 sequence is 15 residues long.

This clone was seen at least ten times. The chain couples TRBV6-5 to TRBJ1-4; TRBD1 might be the D (5 bases). Germline loops: CDR1 MNHEY, CDR2 SVGAGI. There are 15 residues in the CDR3. Trimming took 4 bases from V and 7 from J, leaving 16 bases between them. The chain's CDR3 is CASSSHFGGSEKLFF. DNA of the CDR3: TGTGCCAGCAGTTCTCACTTCGGGGGAAGTGAAAAACTGTTTTTT.

This clone has a count of ten or more. The J gene is TRBJ2-1, the V gene TRBV11-2, with TRBD2 matching over 13 bases. The CDR3 has 16 amino acids. CDR1 and CDR2 from the germline V gene are SGHAT and FQNNGV. The J segment lost 2 bases and the V segment lost 4 bases, leaving 2 bases of the junction unmatched. CDR3 nucleotide sequence: TGTGCCAGCAGCTCTGGACTAGCGGGGGCCTACAATGAGCAGTTCTTC. It translates to CASSSGLAGAYNEQFF.

This clone was observed at least ten times. This chain connects TRBV7-9 to TRBJ2-3, with 7 bases matching TRBD2. V trimming: 7 bases; J trimming: 5 bases; junction bases outside the gene matches: 15. The germline V gene has CDR1 SEHNR and CDR2 FQNEAQ (reference sequence). The CDR3 has 16 amino acids. CDR3 bases: TGTGCCAGCAAACGGGGGGACCTAATGTGGGAAGATACGCAGTATTTT. Encoded protein: CASKRGDLMWEDTQYF.

This clone was seen many times. This chain uses TRBV5-5 with TRBJ2-7, with no clear D. CDR1 and CDR2 from the germline V gene are SGHKS and YYEKEE (reference sequence). V was pared by 0 bases and J by 3 bases, with 7 bases between. This CDR3 spans 13 amino acids. In DNA form, the CDR3 reads TGTGCCAGCAGCTTGGGGCTTGACTACGAGCAGTACTTC. Translating it yields CASSLGLDYEQYF.

This clone was observed many times. This sequence joins TRBV6-1 and TRBJ1-4; TRBD1 aligns across 9 bases. Germline-derived CDR1 and CDR2 are MNHNS and SASEGT. There are 15 residues in the CDR3. The junction had 5 bases not matched to a gene; V was cut back by 2 bases and J by 7 bases. For the CDR3, the DNA is TGTGCCAGCAGTGAAACCGGGACAGGGTTTGAAAAACTGTTTTTT. Translating it yields CASSETGTGFEKLFF.

This clone was counted many times. This chain uses TRBV19 with TRBJ1-2; D unclear. V was clipped by 5 bases and J by 8 bases, with 27 bases between them. The CDR3 spans 17 residues. Germline V gives CDR1 LNHDA, CDR2 SQIVND (reference sequence). DNA for the CDR3: TGTGCCAGTAGTGATACGACGACACGATCTACCTATGGCGGCTACACCTTC. This encodes CASSDTTTRSTYGGYTF.

The chain is built from TRBV13 and TRBJ2-7; 10 bases are a match to TRBD1. This CDR3 spans 17 amino acids. J was trimmed by 1 base and V by 6 bases; bases with no gene match: 12. Germline values: CDR1 PRHDT, CDR2 FYEKMQ (reference sequence). The CDR3 bases are TGTGCCAGCAGTTTTTCTTCAACGGGACAGGGGTCCTACGAGCAGTACTTC. Translated, it gives CASSFSSTGQGSYEQYF.

This clone was seen more than once but under ten times. The chain uses TRBV11-2 and TRBJ1-1; TRBD1 aligns across 7 bases. This CDR3 spans 13 amino acids. Germline trimming cut 6 bases from V and 0 bases from J; bases unmatched to any gene: 1. CDR1 and CDR2 from the germline V gene are SGHAT and FQNNGV. CDR3 region: CASRTGVNTEAFF. DNA for the CDR3: TGTGCCAGCAGAACAGGGGTGAACACTGAAGCTTTCTTT.

This clone was counted many times. J is TRBJ2-3 and V is TRBV12-5, with a possible D match to TRBD2 (7 bases). V lost 7 bases to trimming and J lost 1 base, with 18 bases between them. Germline lookup yields CDR1 LGHNT and CDR2 FRNRAP. The length of the CDR3 is 16 residues. The CDR3 sequence: CASDDYGGGRTDTQYF. For the CDR3, the DNA is TGTGCTAGTGACGACTACGGCGGGGGCCGCACAGATACGCAGTATTTT.

In its sample, this clone was seen many times. This sample includes further DNA sequences coding for the same CDR3. The chain carries TRBV9 and TRBJ2-7; 7 positions match TRBD1. The CDR3 spans 15 residues. The V segment lost 4 bases and the J segment 2 bases; nucleotides outside the gene matches: 9. In germline, CDR1 is SGDLS, CDR2 YYNGEE. The chain's CDR3 is CASSIKQGTAYEQYF. The CDR3 coding sequence is TGTGCCAGCAGCATCAAACAGGGGACGGCCTACGAGCAGTACTTC.

This clone was observed a handful of times. This chain uses TRBV19 with TRBJ1-5; D is uncertain. The CDR3 is 14 residues long. The germline CDR1 and CDR2 sequences are LNHDA and SQIVND (reference sequence). The V end was cut by 7 bases, the J end by 4 bases, with 14 bases between. The CDR3 loop reads CASTSRGQNQPQHF. The DNA of the CDR3 is TGTGCCAGTACCTCTAGAGGGCAAAATCAGCCCCAGCATTTT. Looking up the rest from reference TRBV19 and TRBJ1-5 gives the full variable domain: DGGITQSPKYLFRKEGQNVTLSCEQNLNHDAMYWYRQDPGQGLRLIYYSQIVNDFQKGDIAEGYSVSREKKESFPLTVTSAQKNPTAFYLCASTSRGQNQPQHFGDGTRLSIL.